The entry below describes one T cell receptor beta chain. Looked up from germline, CDR1 is SGHTA and CDR2 is FQGNSA. The ends were cut back, 0 bases at V and 0 bases at J, with 7 bases in the middle. This CDR3 is 15 amino acids long. This specimen belongs to a study of blood T cell repertoires in COVID-19. Assay used: immunoSEQ multiplex PCR; TCRdb lists only in-frame clones, some missing. The sample lists 100,000 to 150,000 clones; over 75% were seen once. The origin of this receptor is a woman older than 75 with acute or convalescent COVID-19. What was sequenced was peripheral blood. This rearrangement joins TRBV7-2 to TRBJ2-3; unclear D gene. The CDR3 sequence: CASSLAFYSTDTQYF. The CDR3 nucleotides are TGTGCCAGCAGCTTAGCGTTTTATAGCACAGATACGCAGTATTTT. Based on the CDR3 plus reference TRBV7-2 and TRBJ2-3, the full variable domain is GAGVSQSPSNKVTEKGKDVELRCDPISGHTALYWYRQSLGQGLEFLIYFQGNSAPDKSGLPSDRFSAERTGGSVSTLTIQRTQQEDSAVYLCASSLAFYSTDTQYFGPGTRLTVL.